The next 23 T cell receptor beta chains were all read from a single sample in a study of T cells in Graves' hyperthyroidism and ophthalmopathy. Amplification targeted TCR beta CDR3 regions from RNA transcripts. First-round RT-PCR with HTBI primers amplified the TCR CDR3 region. TCRdb re-called the multiplex PCR reads with MiXCR, one entry per CDR3 protein. The table includes 250,000 to 400,000 distinct CDR3 sequences, roughly 13% detected once. Sequencing input: blood. The receptors derive from a woman between 35 and 50 years old with Graves' ophthalmopathy.

This clonotype was seen repeatedly, ten times or more. The chain couples TRBV11-2 to TRBJ1-1, with D possibly being TRBD1 (6 bases). V lost 1 base to trimming and J lost 4 bases, with 19 bases between them. The germline V gene encodes CDR1 SGHAT and CDR2 FQNNGV. This CDR3 contains 17 residues. The CDR3 coding sequence is TGTGCCAGCAGCTTAGTGGGCCTAGGAGGGGGGACCACTGAAGCTTTCTTT. It encodes CASSLVGLGGGTTEAFF.

The rearrangement links TRBV5-4 to TRBJ2-3; no clear D. The CDR3 consists of 14 residues. The V end was cut by 3 bases, the J end by 2 bases, with 10 bases between. From germline, CDR1 is SGHNT and CDR2 YYREEE (reference sequence). The CDR3 region is CASSSSLVTDTQYF. The CDR3 DNA is TGTGCCAGCAGCTCCTCCCTCGTCACAGATACGCAGTATTTT.

The chain is built from TRBV5-1 and TRBJ1-2; no firm D call. The V end was cut by 4 bases, the J end by 1 base, with 14 bases between. The CDR3 sequence is 15 residues long. Looked up from germline, CDR1 is SGHRS and CDR2 is YFSETQ. The chain's CDR3 is CASSSGLVDNYGYTF. CDR3 DNA sequence: TGCGCCAGCAGCAGTGGACTTGTTGATAACTATGGCTACACCTTC.

A note on this clonotype: A much larger clone lies one base from this, so it may be a read error. The chain is built from TRBV11-2 and TRBJ2-1; TRBD2 might be the D (6 bases). Germline values: CDR1 SGHAT, CDR2 FQNNGV. There are 18 residues in the CDR3. The DNA for the CDR3 is TGTGCCAGCAGCTTTCTGGGGGGTGGCGGGTCCTCCTACAATGAGCAGGTCTTC. This codes for CASSFLGGGGSSYNEQVF.

The chain uses TRBV2 and TRBJ2-2; tentatively, D is TRBD2 (6 bases). With 7 bases removed from V and 4 bases from J, the gap between germline ends came to 22 bases. Germline V gene sequence: CDR1 SNHLY, CDR2 FYNNEI. There are 17 residues in the CDR3. The DNA for the CDR3 is TGTGCCAGCACCAAGGATGAATGGGTCGGGGGCACCGGGGAGCTGTTTTTT. Translating it yields CASTKDEWVGGTGELFF.

This clonotype was seen a few times. This rearrangement joins TRBV20-1 to TRBJ2-3; TRBD1 matches at 8 bases. J gave up 10 bases and V 6 bases, and 12 bases lay outside the gene matches. Germline CDR1 is DFQATT and CDR2 is SNEGSKA (reference sequence). The CDR3 runs to 13 residues. CDR3 region: CSARTGRANSQYF. The CDR3 DNA reads as TGCAGTGCGAGGACAGGGAGAGCAAATTCGCAGTATTTT.

This chain uses TRBV5-1 with TRBJ2-3, with D unresolved. V lost 2 bases to trimming and J lost 7 bases, with 5 bases between them. The CDR3 is 11 amino acids. Germline V CDR1 and CDR2: SGHRS, YFSETQ. Written as DNA, the CDR3 is TGCGCCAGCAGCTTTGAGAATACGCAGTATTTT. This sequence encodes CASSFENTQYF.

This clonotype was seen ten or more times. The chain combines TRBV12-3 or TRBV12-4 with TRBJ1-1, with no clear D. V gave up 5 bases and J gave up 0 bases, with 4 bases separating them. The length of the CDR3 is 12 residues. CDR3 sequence: CASSHMNTEAFF. CDR3 bases: TGTGCCAGCAGTCACATGAACACTGAAGCTTTCTTT.

This clonotype was found a few times. This chain uses TRBV6-1 with TRBJ1-6, with a possible D match to TRBD1 (5 bases). Germline V CDR1 and CDR2: MNHNS, SASEGT. Trimming stripped 5 bases from V and 9 bases from J, with 23 bases between. The CDR3 is made up of 17 amino acids. The CDR3 reads CASSPKQQVPGTSPLHF. The DNA of the CDR3 is TGTGCCAGCAGTCCGAAACAACAGGTCCCGGGTACTTCACCCCTCCACTTT.

Many counts were recorded for this clonotype. The chain links TRBV10-2 to TRBJ2-7, with D possibly matching TRBD1 (6 bases). Germline V lookup: CDR1 WSHSY, CDR2 SAAADI. The CDR3 is 12 amino acids. V lost 8 bases to trimming and J lost 2 bases, with 10 bases between them. CDR3: CASVGGTYEQYF. DNA for the CDR3: TGCGCCAGCGTAGGGGGAACCTACGAGCAGTACTTC.

This clonotype was counted many times. The chain carries TRBV6-1 and TRBJ1-2; D is unresolved. This CDR3 is 14 amino acids long. The germline V and J ends were trimmed by 2 bases and 5 bases, with 12 bases remaining between them. The germline V gene encodes CDR1 MNHNS and CDR2 SASEGT. CDR3 amino acids: CASSESETMYGYTF. The CDR3 nucleotides read TGTGCCAGCAGTGAATCCGAGACGATGTATGGCTACACCTTC.

This clonotype was picked up a small number of times. This rearrangement joins TRBV7-9 to TRBJ2-3; 7 bases agree with TRBD2. Germline CDR1 SEHNR, CDR2 FQNEAQ (reference sequence). The V gene end was trimmed by 3 bases and the J gene end by 5 bases; junction bases not matched to a gene: 11. This CDR3 comprises 16 residues. CDR3 bases: TGTGCCAGCAGCTTTCTAGCGGTTCCACAGGAAGATACGCAGTATTTT. Protein: CASSFLAVPQEDTQYF.

This CDR3 is CASSTPRTTGNQETQYF. DNA for the CDR3: TGTGCCAGTAGTACCCCTCGTACCACAGGGAACCAAGAGACCCAGTACTTC. This chain links TRBV19 with TRBJ2-5, with a weak D call TRBD1 (6 bases). Germline V lookup: CDR1 LNHDA, CDR2 SQIVND (reference sequence). This CDR3 contains 17 residues. The V and J ends lost 4 bases and 0 bases respectively, with 18 bases between them.

This clonotype was counted ten times or more. The chain employs TRBV20-1 and TRBJ2-3; 8 nucleotides align to TRBD1. The V gene end was trimmed by 8 bases and the J gene end by 1 base; junction bases not matched to a gene: 8. The CDR3 extends over 14 amino acids. CDR1 DFQATT and CDR2 SNEGSKA come from the germline V gene (reference sequence). The CDR3 DNA reads as TGCAGTCCGGTCGAGACAGGGGGCACAGATACGCAGTATTTT. Translation gives CSPVETGGTDTQYF.

V and J are TRBV7-2 and TRBJ2-1; weak D call: TRBD1 (6 bases). The CDR3 has 13 residues. V was trimmed by 5 bases and J by 4 bases, leaving 9 bases between them. The germline V gene encodes CDR1 SGHTA and CDR2 FQGNSA. CDR3 coding DNA: TGTGCCAGCAGCCGGGACATGTACAATGAGCAGTTCTTC. This encodes CASSRDMYNEQFF.

In its sample, this clonotype was seen many times. The chain combines TRBV2 with TRBJ2-7; no clear D gene. The V and J ends lost 3 bases and 5 bases respectively, with 14 bases between them. The CDR3 is made up of 14 amino acids. From germline, CDR1 is SNHLY and CDR2 FYNNEI. DNA for the CDR3: TGTGCCAGCAGTGAGAACAGCAGTTTCGACGAGCAGTACTTC. Its translation: CASSENSSFDEQYF.

This clonotype has ten or more counts. The rearrangement links TRBV28 to TRBJ1-2; TRBD1 is a possible D gene (6 bases). The CDR3 length is 17 residues. Trimming removed 6 bases from V and 6 bases from J, with 26 bases in between. Germline V gene lookup returns CDR1 MDHEN and CDR2 SYDVKM. The chain's CDR3 is CASSRLRGSDYMDGYTF. The CDR3 bases are TGTGCCAGCAGCCGTCTTAGGGGGTCAGACTACATGGATGGCTACACCTTC.

This clonotype was seen ten or more times. The chain has TRBV12-3 or TRBV12-4 and TRBJ1-5; D perhaps matches TRBD1 (6 bases). The ends were cut back, 4 bases at V and 4 bases at J, with 17 bases in the middle. The CDR3 loop spans 16 amino acids. This chain's CDR3 is CASSSTTGRGNQPQHF. The DNA for the CDR3 is TGTGCCAGCAGTTCAACAACAGGGAGGGGTAATCAGCCCCAGCATTTT.

Only a few counts were recorded for this clonotype. This rearrangement joins TRBV5-1 to TRBJ2-3; TRBD2 is a possible D gene (6 bases). The CDR3 consists of 14 residues. Germline values: CDR1 SGHRS, CDR2 YFSETQ. The germline V and J ends were trimmed by 4 bases and 5 bases, with 14 bases remaining between them. In DNA form, the CDR3 reads TGCGCCAGCAGCCTGACCAGCGGGCTAGATACGCAGTATTTT. The encoded protein is CASSLTSGLDTQYF.

This clonotype was found a few times. This chain joins TRBV15 and TRBJ1-1; D is unclear. Trimming took off 0 bases at V and 4 bases at J, with 9 bases between the two ends. CDR1 is LNHNV, CDR2 YYDKDF, per germline (reference sequence). The CDR3 has 14 residues. The CDR3 DNA follows: TGTGCCACCAGCAGAGATGCGGGGTCCACTGAAGCTTTCTTT. Protein product: CATSRDAGSTEAFF. Full variable domain (rest looked up from reference TRBV15 and TRBJ1-1): DAMVIQNPRYQVTQFGKPVTLSCSQTLNHNVMYWYQQKSSQAPKLLFHYYDKDFNNEADTPDNFQSRRPNTSFCFLDIRSPGLGDTAMYLCATSRDAGSTEAFFGQGTRLTVV.

This clonotype has ten or more counts. The rearrangement uses TRBV28 and TRBJ2-1; D is unresolved. The CDR3 runs 13 residues. Looked up from germline, CDR1 is MDHEN and CDR2 is SYDVKM. V was trimmed by 6 bases and J by 5 bases, leaving 11 bases between them. The CDR3 loop reads CASRFEPDNEQFF. CDR3 nucleotides: TGTGCCAGCAGGTTCGAGCCCGACAATGAGCAGTTCTTC.

This clonotype was picked up many times. The V call is TRBV6-6, the J call TRBJ1-6; D call uncertain. Germline lookup yields CDR1 MNHNY and CDR2 SVGAGI (reference sequence). Trimming shortened V by 3 bases and J by 6 bases, and 3 bases separated the two germline ends. The CDR3 sequence is 12 residues long. The CDR3 nucleotides read TGTGCCAGCAGTTATTTTAATTCACCCCTCCACTTT. Translated, it gives CASSYFNSPLHF.

Many counts were recorded for this clonotype. The V call is TRBV28, the J call TRBJ1-1; D remains ambiguous. Germline values: CDR1 MDHEN, CDR2 SYDVKM. This CDR3 comprises 17 residues. Deletions cut 2 bases from V and 0 bases from J, with 16 bases between. In nucleotides, the CDR3 is TGTGCCAGCAGTTTACGGCAGGTCAACCGTATGAACACTGAAGCTTTCTTT. Translating gives CASSLRQVNRMNTEAFF.